The rows below give T cell receptor beta chains drawn from one sample of a study of Ad26.COV2.S vaccination and SARS-CoV-2 variants. The protocol was immunoSEQ multiplex PCR, while the TCRdb copy is restricted to in-frame clones and leaves out a portion. The sample holds hundreds of thousands of clones; roughly nine tenths are singletons and the top ten take roughly 1.5%. The specimen was peripheral blood, collected in a trial of Ad26.COV2.S vaccine versus placebo. The source of these receptors is a person between 18 and 60 years old who received the Ad26.COV2.S COVID-19 vaccine or a placebo. The CDR3 runs from the conserved cysteine through the conserved F or W. A D gene is named only where the DNA matches it firmly. Some rows have no size entry. The others give once, few or many, or a class for an expanded clone.

clone size: NA
D gene: NA
J gene: TRBJ1-5
V gene: TRBV10-3
CDR3 DNA: TGTGCCATCAGTGACGGACGGAGCATTAGCGGGCGGCCCCAGCATTTT
CDR3 protein: CAISDGRSISGRPQHF

clone size: NA
D gene: NA
J gene: TRBJ2-5
V gene: TRBV4-2
CDR3 DNA: TGTGCCAGCAGCCAAGATCCCCAAGAGACCCAGTACTTC
CDR3 protein: CASSQDPQETQYF

clone size: NA
D gene: NA
J gene: TRBJ2-5
V gene: TRBV10-3
CDR3 DNA: TGTGCCATGAGTAAGGGCCTGACAATACAAGAGACCCAGTACTTC
CDR3 protein: CAMSKGLTIQETQYF

clone size: NA
D gene: TRBD1
J gene: TRBJ2-5
V gene: TRBV19
CDR3 DNA: TGTGCCAGTAGTACCGACAGGGTGCCCAAAGAGACCCAGTACTTC
CDR3 protein: CASSTDRVPKETQYF

clone size: NA
D gene: NA
J gene: TRBJ2-3
V gene: TRBV3-1/TRBV3-2
CDR3 DNA: TGTGCCAGCAGCCAAGCGCGGAGTACAGATACGCAGTATTTT
CDR3 protein: CASSQARSTDTQYF

clone size: once
D gene: NA
J gene: TRBJ2-2
V gene: TRBV21-1
CDR3 DNA: TGTGCCAGCATCATAGCGGGAGAGACCGGGGAGCTGTTTTTT
CDR3 protein: CASIIAGETGELFF

clone size: NA
D gene: TRBD2
J gene: TRBJ2-7
V gene: TRBV5-4
CDR3 DNA: TGTGCCAGCAGCCCAAGAGGGCTAGCGGGAGCGGACGAGCAGTACTTC
CDR3 protein: CASSPRGLAGADEQYF

clone size: NA
D gene: TRBD2
J gene: TRBJ2-3
V gene: TRBV7-6
CDR3 DNA: TGTGCCAGCAGCACGACTAGCGGGGGGGCCACAGATACGCAGTATTTT
CDR3 protein: CASSTTSGGATDTQYF

clone size: few
D gene: NA
J gene: TRBJ1-5
V gene: TRBV28
CDR3 DNA: TGTGCCAGCACCGACACTCAAAGTCATGATCAGCCCCAGCATTTT
CDR3 protein: CASTDTQSHDQPQHF

clone size: NA
D gene: NA
J gene: TRBJ2-7
V gene: TRBV10-1
CDR3 DNA: TGCGCCAGCAGTGAGTCGGGACAAGACTACGAGCAGTACTTC
CDR3 protein: CASSESGQDYEQYF

clone size: NA
D gene: NA
J gene: TRBJ1-5
V gene: TRBV5-8
CDR3 DNA: TGTGCCAGCAGCACGGGGGGCAGGGGATTAATTTCGAGCAATCAGCCCCAGCATTTT
CDR3 protein: CASSTGGRGLISSNQPQHF

clone size: NA
D gene: NA
J gene: TRBJ2-2
V gene: TRBV11-2
CDR3 DNA: TGTGCCAGCAGATTGCAAGCGAACACCGGGGAGCTGTTTTTT
CDR3 protein: CASRLQANTGELFF

clone size: NA
D gene: NA
J gene: TRBJ1-4
V gene: TRBV29-1
CDR3 DNA: TGCAGCGTTTCATCCCAGAGGGCTAATGAAAAACTGTTTTTT
CDR3 protein: CSVSSQRANEKLFF

clone size: NA
D gene: NA
J gene: TRBJ1-4
V gene: TRBV5-1
CDR3 DNA: TGCGCCAGCAGCTTGGGTGGAACTAATGAAAAACTGTTTTTT
CDR3 protein: CASSLGGTNEKLFF

clone size: NA
D gene: NA
J gene: TRBJ1-5
V gene: TRBV7-8
CDR3 DNA: TGTGCCAGCAGCTTACGACAGATGAGGGATCAGCCCCAGCATTTT
CDR3 protein: CASSLRQMRDQPQHF

clone size: NA
D gene: NA
J gene: TRBJ2-2
V gene: TRBV11-2
CDR3 DNA: TGTGCCAGCAGCTTAGGCTTTCAGCCAACCGGGGAGCTGTTTTTT
CDR3 protein: CASSLGFQPTGELFF

clone size: once
D gene: NA
J gene: TRBJ2-2
V gene: TRBV5-1
CDR3 DNA: TGCGCCAGCAGCTTGAACGGCGGGGAGCTGTTTTTT
CDR3 protein: CASSLNGGELFF

clone size: NA
D gene: TRBD1
J gene: TRBJ1-5
V gene: TRBV19
CDR3 DNA: TGTGCCAGTAGTATGGTAGGGGGCGGCAATCAGCCCCAGCATTTT
CDR3 protein: CASSMVGGGNQPQHF

clone size: NA
D gene: NA
J gene: TRBJ1-5
V gene: TRBV3-1/TRBV3-2
CDR3 DNA: TGTGCCAGCAGCCAAGACCTAAGCCAGCCCCAGCATTTT
CDR3 protein: CASSQDLSQPQHF

clone size: NA
D gene: NA
J gene: TRBJ2-1
V gene: TRBV24-1
CDR3 DNA: TGTGCCACCAGTGCCCTTAATGAGCAGTTCTTC
CDR3 protein: CATSALNEQFF

clone size: NA
D gene: NA
J gene: TRBJ2-7
V gene: TRBV24-1
CDR3 DNA: TGTGCCACCAGTGACCAGGGACGGGCGGAGAGCGAGCAGTACTTC
CDR3 protein: CATSDQGRAESEQYF

clone size: NA
D gene: NA
J gene: TRBJ1-5
V gene: TRBV10-2
CDR3 DNA: TGCGCCAGCACCGACAGAGGGATCACCAATCAGCCCCAGCATTTT
CDR3 protein: CASTDRGITNQPQHF

clone size: NA
D gene: TRBD2
J gene: TRBJ2-3
V gene: TRBV3-1/TRBV3-2
CDR3 DNA: TGTGCCAGCAGCCAGCTTAGCGGGAGGGGTGCAGATACGCAGTATTTT
CDR3 protein: CASSQLSGRGADTQYF

clone size: NA
D gene: NA
J gene: TRBJ2-1
V gene: TRBV5-1
CDR3 DNA: TGCGCCAGCGTGGAGACTCCCGGCTACAATGAGCAGTTCTTC
CDR3 protein: CASVETPGYNEQFF

clone size: NA
D gene: NA
J gene: TRBJ2-7
V gene: TRBV7-3
CDR3 DNA: TGTGCCAGCAGCTTAAAGGCCGGCGGGGCAGGGCAAGGCTACGAGCAGTACTTC
CDR3 protein: CASSLKAGGAGQGYEQYF

clone size: NA
D gene: NA
J gene: TRBJ2-2
V gene: TRBV5-1
CDR3 DNA: TGCGCCAGCAGCTTGGCCAGGGTACGGACCGGGGAGCTGTTTTTT
CDR3 protein: CASSLARVRTGELFF

clone size: NA
D gene: NA
J gene: TRBJ2-1
V gene: TRBV2
CDR3 DNA: TGTGCCAGCAAAAGACTAGTGTTCTACAATGAGCAGTTCTTC
CDR3 protein: CASKRLVFYNEQFF

clone size: NA
D gene: NA
J gene: TRBJ1-2
V gene: TRBV23-1
CDR3 DNA: TGCGCCAGCAGTCAATCGGAGCAGCCCTTCGATGGCTACACCTTC
CDR3 protein: CASSQSEQPFDGYTF

clone size: NA
D gene: TRBD2
J gene: TRBJ2-1
V gene: TRBV7-3
CDR3 DNA: TGTGCCAGCAGCTCGGGACTAGCCTTCCACAATGAGCAGTTCTTC
CDR3 protein: CASSSGLAFHNEQFF

clone size: NA
D gene: NA
J gene: TRBJ1-2
V gene: TRBV12-3/TRBV12-4
CDR3 DNA: TGTGCCAGCAGTTTAGACGATTATGGCTACACCTTC
CDR3 protein: CASSLDDYGYTF

clone size: NA
D gene: NA
J gene: TRBJ2-7
V gene: TRBV6-5
CDR3 DNA: TGTGCCAGCAGTTACTCGGCTGGGGACGGCTACGAGCAGTACTTC
CDR3 protein: CASSYSAGDGYEQYF

clone size: NA
D gene: TRBD2
J gene: TRBJ2-7
V gene: TRBV18
CDR3 DNA: TGTGCCAGCTCACCGGGGGCGGGAGGTTGGTACGAGCAGTACTTC
CDR3 protein: CASSPGAGGWYEQYF

clone size: NA
D gene: NA
J gene: TRBJ1-1
V gene: TRBV6-5
CDR3 DNA: TGTGCCAGCAGTACCCCCACTGAAGCTTTCTTT
CDR3 protein: CASSTPTEAFF

clone size: once
D gene: NA
J gene: TRBJ2-1
V gene: TRBV11-3
CDR3 DNA: TGTGCCAGCAGCTCTGGAAGATCCTCCTACAATGAGCAGTTCTTC
CDR3 protein: CASSSGRSSYNEQFF

clone size: NA
D gene: TRBD2
J gene: TRBJ2-3
V gene: TRBV6-5
CDR3 DNA: TGTGCCAGCAGTTTCCGAGGCGGGAGGACAGATACGCAGTATTTT
CDR3 protein: CASSFRGGRTDTQYF

clone size: few
D gene: NA
J gene: TRBJ1-5
V gene: TRBV12-3/TRBV12-4
CDR3 DNA: TGTGCCAGCAGTACAAGAGGCAATCAGCCCCAGCATTTT
CDR3 protein: CASSTRGNQPQHF

clone size: NA
D gene: NA
J gene: TRBJ1-3
V gene: TRBV7-2
CDR3 DNA: TGTGCCAGCAGCTTAGGGCACTCTGGAAACACCATATATTTT
CDR3 protein: CASSLGHSGNTIYF

clone size: NA
D gene: NA
J gene: TRBJ1-1
V gene: TRBV30
CDR3 DNA: TGTGCCTGGAGTGTGACCAGCCTGAACACTGAAGCTTTCTTT
CDR3 protein: CAWSVTSLNTEAFF

clone size: few
D gene: NA
J gene: TRBJ1-3
V gene: TRBV11-2
CDR3 DNA: TGTGCCAGCTCTAGACACATCTCTGGAAACACCATATATTTT
CDR3 protein: CASSRHISGNTIYF

clone size: NA
D gene: NA
J gene: TRBJ2-1
V gene: TRBV5-6
CDR3 DNA: TGTGCCAGCAGCTTGGGAAGGGACAATGAGCAGTTCTTC
CDR3 protein: CASSLGRDNEQFF